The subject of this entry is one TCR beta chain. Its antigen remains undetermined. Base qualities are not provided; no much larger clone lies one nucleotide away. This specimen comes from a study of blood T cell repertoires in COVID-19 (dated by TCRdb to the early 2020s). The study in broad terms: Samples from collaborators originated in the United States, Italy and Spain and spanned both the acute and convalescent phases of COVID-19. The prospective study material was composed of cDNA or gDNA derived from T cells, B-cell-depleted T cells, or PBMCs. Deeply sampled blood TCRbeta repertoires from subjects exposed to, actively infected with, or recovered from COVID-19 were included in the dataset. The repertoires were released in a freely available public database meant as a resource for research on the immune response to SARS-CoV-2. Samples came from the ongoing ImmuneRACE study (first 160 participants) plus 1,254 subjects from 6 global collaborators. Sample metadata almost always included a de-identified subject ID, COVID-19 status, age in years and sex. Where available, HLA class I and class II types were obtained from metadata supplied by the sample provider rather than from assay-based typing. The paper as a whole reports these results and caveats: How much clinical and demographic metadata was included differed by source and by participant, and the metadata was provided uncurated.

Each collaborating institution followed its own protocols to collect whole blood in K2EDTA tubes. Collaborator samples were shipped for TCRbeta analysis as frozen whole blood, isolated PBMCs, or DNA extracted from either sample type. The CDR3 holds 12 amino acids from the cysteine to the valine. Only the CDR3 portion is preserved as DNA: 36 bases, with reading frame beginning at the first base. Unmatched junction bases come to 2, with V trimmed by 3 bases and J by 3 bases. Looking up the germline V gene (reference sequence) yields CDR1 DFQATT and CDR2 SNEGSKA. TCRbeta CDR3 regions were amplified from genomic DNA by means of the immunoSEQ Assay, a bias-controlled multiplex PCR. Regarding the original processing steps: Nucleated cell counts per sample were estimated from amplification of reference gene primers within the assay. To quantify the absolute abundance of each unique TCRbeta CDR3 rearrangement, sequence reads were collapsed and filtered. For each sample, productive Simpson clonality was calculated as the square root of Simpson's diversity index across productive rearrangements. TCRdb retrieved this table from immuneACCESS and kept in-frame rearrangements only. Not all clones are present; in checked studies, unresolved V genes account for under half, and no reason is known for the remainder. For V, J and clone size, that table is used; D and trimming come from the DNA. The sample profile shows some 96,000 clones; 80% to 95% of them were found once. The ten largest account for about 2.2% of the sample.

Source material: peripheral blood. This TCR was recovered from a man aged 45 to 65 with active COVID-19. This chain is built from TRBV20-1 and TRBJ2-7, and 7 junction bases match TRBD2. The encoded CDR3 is CSASPGGYEQYV. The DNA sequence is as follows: TGCAGTGCTAGTCCGGGAGGCTACGAGCAGTACGTC.